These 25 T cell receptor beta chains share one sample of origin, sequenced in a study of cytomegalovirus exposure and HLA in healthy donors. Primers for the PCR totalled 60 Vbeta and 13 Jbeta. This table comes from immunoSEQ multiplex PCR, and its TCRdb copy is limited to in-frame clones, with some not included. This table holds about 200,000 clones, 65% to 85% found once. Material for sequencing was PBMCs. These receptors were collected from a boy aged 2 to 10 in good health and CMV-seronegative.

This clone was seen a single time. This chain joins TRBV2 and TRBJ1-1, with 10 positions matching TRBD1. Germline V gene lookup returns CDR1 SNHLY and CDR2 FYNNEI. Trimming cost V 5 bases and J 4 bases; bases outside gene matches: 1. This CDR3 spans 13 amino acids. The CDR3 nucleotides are TGTGCCAGCAGTTGGGACAGGGGCACTGAAGCTTTCTTT. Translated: CASSWDRGTEAFF.

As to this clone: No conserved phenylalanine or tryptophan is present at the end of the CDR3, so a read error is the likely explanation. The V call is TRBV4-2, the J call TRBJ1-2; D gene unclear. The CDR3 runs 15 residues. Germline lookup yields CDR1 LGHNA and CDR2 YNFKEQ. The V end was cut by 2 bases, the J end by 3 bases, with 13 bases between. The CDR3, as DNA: TGTGCCAGCAGCCAACCCCTCAGAGCGGACTATGGCTACACCTCC. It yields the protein CASSQPLRADYGYTS.

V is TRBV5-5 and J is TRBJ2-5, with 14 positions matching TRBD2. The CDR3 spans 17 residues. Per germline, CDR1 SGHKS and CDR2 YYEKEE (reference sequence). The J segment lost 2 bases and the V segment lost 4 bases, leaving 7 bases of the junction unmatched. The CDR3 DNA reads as TGTGCCAGCAGCCCTCCGGGACTAGCGGGGGTACAAGAGACCCAGTACTTC. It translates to CASSPPGLAGVQETQYF. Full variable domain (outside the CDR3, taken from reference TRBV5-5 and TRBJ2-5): DAGVTQSPTHLIKTRGQQVTLRCSPISGHKSVSWYQQVLGQGPQFIFQYYEKEERGRGNFPDRFSARQFPNYSSELNVNALLLGDSALYLCASSPPGLAGVQETQYFGPGTRLLVL.

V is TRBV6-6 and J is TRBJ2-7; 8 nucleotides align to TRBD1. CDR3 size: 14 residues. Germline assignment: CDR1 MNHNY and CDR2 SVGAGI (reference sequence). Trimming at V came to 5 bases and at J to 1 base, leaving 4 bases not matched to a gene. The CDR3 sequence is CASSRDRTSYEQYF. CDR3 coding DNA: TGTGCCAGCAGTCGGGACAGGACATCCTACGAGCAGTACTTC.

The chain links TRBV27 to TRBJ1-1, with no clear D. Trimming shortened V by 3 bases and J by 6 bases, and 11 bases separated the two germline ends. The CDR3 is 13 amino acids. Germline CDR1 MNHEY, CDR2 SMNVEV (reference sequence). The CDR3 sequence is CASSFFAAAEAFF. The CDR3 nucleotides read TGTGCCAGCAGTTTCTTCGCGGCAGCTGAAGCTTTCTTT.

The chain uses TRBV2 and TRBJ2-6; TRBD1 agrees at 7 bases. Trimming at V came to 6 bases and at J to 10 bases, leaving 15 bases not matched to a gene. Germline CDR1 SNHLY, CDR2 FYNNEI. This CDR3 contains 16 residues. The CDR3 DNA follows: TGTGCCAGCAGGATTTCCCGGGACAGACTCGCTAACGTCCTGACTTTC. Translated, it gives CASRISRDRLANVLTF.

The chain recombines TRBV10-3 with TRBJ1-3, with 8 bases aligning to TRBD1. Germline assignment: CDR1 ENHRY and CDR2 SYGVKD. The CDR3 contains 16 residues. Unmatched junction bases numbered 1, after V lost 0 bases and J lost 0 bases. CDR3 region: CAISESGQDSGNTIYF. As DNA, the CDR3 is TGTGCCATCAGTGAGTCGGGACAGGACTCTGGAAACACCATATATTTT.

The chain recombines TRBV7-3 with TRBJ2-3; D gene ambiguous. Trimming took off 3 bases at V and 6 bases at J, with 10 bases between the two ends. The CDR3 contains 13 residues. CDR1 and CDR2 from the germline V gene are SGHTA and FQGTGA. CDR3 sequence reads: CASSLQSADTQYF. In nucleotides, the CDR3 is TGTGCCAGCAGCTTGCAGAGCGCGGATACGCAGTATTTT.

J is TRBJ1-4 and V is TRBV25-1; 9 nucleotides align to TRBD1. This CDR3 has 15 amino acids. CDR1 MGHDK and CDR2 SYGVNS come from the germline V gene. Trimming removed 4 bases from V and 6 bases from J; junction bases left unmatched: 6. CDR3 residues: CASSATGQGYEKLFF. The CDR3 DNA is TGTGCCAGCAGTGCGACGGGACAGGGATATGAAAAACTGTTTTTT. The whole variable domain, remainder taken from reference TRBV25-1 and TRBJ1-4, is EADIYQTPRYLVIGTGKKITLECSQTMGHDKMYWYQQDPGMELHLIHYSYGVNSTEKGDLSSESTVSRIRTEHFPLTLESARPSHTSQYLCASSATGQGYEKLFFGSGTQLSVL.

The CDR3 nucleotides read TGTGCCAGCAGCGCGACTAGCGGGAGCTCCTACAATGAGCAGTTCTTC. It translates to CASSATSGSSYNEQFF. This chain connects TRBV9 to TRBJ2-1; 12 nucleotides line up with TRBD2. J was trimmed by 0 bases and V by 3 bases; bases with no gene match: 1. The CDR3 sequence is 16 residues long. CDR1 SGDLS and CDR2 YYNGEE come from the germline V gene.

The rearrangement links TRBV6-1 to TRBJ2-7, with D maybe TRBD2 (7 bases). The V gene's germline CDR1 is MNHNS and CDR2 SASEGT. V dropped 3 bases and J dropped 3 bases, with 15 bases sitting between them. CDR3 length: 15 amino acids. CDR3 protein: CASSDRNREGYEQYF. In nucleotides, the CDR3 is TGTGCCAGCAGTGATAGAAACAGGGAGGGCTACGAGCAGTACTTC.

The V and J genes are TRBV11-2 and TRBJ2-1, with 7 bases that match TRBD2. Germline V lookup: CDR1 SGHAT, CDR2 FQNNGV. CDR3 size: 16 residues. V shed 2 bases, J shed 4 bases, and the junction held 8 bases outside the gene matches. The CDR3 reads CASSLRGTILYNEQFF. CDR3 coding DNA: TGTGCCAGCAGCTTAAGAGGGACTATCCTATACAATGAGCAGTTCTTC.

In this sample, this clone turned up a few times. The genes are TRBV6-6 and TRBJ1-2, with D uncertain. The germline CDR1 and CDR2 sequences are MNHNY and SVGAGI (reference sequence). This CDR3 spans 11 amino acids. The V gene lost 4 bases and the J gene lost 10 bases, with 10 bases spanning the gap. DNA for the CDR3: TGTGCCAGCAGTTGGTTGAGAGCCTACACCTTC. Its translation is CASSWLRAYTF.

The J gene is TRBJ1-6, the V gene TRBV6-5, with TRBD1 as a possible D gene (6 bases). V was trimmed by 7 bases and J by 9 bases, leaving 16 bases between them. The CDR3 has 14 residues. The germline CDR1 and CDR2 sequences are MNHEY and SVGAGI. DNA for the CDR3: TGTGCCAGCAAGAAACCGGGACAATCTTCACCCCTCCACTTT. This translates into CASKKPGQSSPLHF.

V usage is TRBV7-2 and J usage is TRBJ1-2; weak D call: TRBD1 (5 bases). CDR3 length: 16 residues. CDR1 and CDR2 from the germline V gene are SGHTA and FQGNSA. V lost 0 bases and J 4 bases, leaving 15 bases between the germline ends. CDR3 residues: CASSLAVDRGSYGYTF. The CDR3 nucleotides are TGTGCCAGCAGCTTAGCGGTTGACAGAGGCTCCTATGGCTACACCTTC.

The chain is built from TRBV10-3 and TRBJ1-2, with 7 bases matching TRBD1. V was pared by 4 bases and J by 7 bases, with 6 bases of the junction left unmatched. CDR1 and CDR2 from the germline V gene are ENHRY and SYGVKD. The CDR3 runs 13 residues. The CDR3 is CAISGSDRAGYTF. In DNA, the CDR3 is TGTGCCATCAGTGGCAGTGACAGGGCTGGCTACACCTTC.

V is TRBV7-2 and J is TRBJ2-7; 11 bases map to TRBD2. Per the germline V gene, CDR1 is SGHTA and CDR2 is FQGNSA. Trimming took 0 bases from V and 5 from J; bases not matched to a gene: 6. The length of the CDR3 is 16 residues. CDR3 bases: TGTGCCAGCAGCTTAGCCCCGACTAGCGGGGCTAACGAGCAGTACTTC. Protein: CASSLAPTSGANEQYF. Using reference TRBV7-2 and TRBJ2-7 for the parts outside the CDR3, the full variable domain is GAGVSQSPSNKVTEKGKDVELRCDPISGHTALYWYRQSLGQGLEFLIYFQGNSAPDKSGLPSDRFSAERTGGSVSTLTIQRTQQEDSAVYLCASSLAPTSGANEQYFGPGTRLTVT.

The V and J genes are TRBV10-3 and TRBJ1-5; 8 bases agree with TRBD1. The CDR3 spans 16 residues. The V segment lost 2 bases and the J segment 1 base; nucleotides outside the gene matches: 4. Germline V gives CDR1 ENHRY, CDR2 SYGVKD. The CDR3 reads CAISETRDRSNQPQHF. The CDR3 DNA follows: TGTGCCATCAGTGAGACCCGGGACAGGAGCAATCAGCCCCAGCATTTT.

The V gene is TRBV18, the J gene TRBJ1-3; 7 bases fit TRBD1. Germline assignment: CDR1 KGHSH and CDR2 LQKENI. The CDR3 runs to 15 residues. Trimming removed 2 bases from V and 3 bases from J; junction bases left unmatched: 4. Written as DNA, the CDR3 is TGTGCCAGCTCACCATCAACAGGGGTTGGAAACACCATATATTTT. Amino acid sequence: CASSPSTGVGNTIYF. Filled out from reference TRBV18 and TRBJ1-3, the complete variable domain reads NAGVMQNPRHLVRRRGQEARLRCSPMKGHSHVYWYRQLPEEGLKFMVYLQKENIIDESGMPKERFSAEFPKEGPSILRIQQVVRGDSAAYFCASSPSTGVGNTIYFGEGSWLTVV.

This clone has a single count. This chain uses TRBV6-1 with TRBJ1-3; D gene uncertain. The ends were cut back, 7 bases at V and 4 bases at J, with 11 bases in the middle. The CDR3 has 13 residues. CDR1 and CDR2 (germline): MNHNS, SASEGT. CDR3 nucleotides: TGTGCCAGCACAAGGGAGCCCGGAAACACCATATATTTT. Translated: CASTREPGNTIYF.

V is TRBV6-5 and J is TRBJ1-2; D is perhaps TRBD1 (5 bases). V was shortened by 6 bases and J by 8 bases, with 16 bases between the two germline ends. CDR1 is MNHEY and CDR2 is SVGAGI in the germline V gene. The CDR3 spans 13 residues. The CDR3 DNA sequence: TGTGCCAGCAGAGTCGACAGTCGCAAGGGCTACACCTTC. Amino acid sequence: CASRVDSRKGYTF.

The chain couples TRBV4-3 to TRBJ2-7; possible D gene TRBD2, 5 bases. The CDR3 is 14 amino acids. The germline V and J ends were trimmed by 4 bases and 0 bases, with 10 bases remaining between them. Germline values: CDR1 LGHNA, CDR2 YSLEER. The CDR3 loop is CASSPTGTSYEQYF. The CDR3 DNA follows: TGCGCCAGCAGCCCGACGGGAACCTCCTACGAGCAGTACTTC.

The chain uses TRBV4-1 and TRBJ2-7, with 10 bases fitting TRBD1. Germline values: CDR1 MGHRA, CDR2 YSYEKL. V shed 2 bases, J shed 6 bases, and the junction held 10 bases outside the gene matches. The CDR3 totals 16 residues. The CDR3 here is CASSQFGPGQGIEQYF. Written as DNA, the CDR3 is TGCGCCAGCAGCCAATTCGGACCGGGACAGGGGATCGAGCAGTACTTC.

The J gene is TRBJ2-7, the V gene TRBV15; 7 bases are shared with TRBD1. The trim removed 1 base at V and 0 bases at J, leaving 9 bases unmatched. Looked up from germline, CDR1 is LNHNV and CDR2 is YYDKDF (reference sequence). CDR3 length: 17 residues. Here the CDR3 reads CATSRGPGQVASYEQYF. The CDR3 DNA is TGTGCCACCAGCAGAGGACCAGGACAGGTAGCCTCCTACGAGCAGTACTTC.

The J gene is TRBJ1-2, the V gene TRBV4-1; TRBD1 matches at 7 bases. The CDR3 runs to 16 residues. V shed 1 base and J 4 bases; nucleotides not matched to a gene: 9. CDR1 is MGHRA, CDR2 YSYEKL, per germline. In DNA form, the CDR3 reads TGCGCCAGCAGCCAAGGGGCGACGGGACAGCTCTATGGCTACACCTTC. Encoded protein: CASSQGATGQLYGYTF.